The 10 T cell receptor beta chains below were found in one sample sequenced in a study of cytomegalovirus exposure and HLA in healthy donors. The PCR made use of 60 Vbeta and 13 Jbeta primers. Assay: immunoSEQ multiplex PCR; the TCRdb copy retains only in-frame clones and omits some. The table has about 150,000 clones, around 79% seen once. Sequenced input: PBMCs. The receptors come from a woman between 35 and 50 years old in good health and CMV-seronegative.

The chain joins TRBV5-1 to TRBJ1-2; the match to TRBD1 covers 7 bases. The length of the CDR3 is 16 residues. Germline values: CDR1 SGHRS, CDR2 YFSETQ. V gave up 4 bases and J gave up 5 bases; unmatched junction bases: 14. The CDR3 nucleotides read TGCGCCAGCAGCACCTCGTCAGGGGGAACCTTGTATGGCTACACCTTC. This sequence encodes CASSTSSGGTLYGYTF.

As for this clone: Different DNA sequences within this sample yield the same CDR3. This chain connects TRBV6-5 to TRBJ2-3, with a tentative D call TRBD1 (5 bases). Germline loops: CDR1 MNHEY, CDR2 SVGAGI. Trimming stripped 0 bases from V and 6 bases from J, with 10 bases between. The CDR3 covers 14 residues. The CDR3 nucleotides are TGTGCCAGCAGTTACTCAACAGGAAGGGATACGCAGTATTTT. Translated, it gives CASSYSTGRDTQYF.

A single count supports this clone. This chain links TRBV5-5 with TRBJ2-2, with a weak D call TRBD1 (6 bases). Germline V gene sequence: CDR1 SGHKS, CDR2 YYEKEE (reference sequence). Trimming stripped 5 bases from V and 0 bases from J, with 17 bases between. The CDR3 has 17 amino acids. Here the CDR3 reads CASSASGQGSNTGELFF. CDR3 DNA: TGTGCCAGCAGTGCTTCGGGGCAGGGGTCGAACACCGGGGAGCTGTTTTTT.

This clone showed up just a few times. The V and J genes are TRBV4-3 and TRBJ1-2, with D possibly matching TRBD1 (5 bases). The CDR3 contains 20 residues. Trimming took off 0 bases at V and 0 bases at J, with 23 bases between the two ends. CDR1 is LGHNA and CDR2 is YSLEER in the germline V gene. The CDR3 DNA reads TGCGCCAGCAGCCAAGACGAACGCCTGGCCAGGGAGGAAGCTAACTATGGCTACACCTTC. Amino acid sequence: CASSQDERLAREEANYGYTF.

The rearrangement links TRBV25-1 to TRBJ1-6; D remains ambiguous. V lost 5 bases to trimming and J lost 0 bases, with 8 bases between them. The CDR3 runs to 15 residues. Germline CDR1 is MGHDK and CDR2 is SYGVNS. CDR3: CASSHPSSYNSPLHF. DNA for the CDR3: TGTGCCAGCAGTCACCCTAGCTCCTATAATTCACCCCTCCACTTT.

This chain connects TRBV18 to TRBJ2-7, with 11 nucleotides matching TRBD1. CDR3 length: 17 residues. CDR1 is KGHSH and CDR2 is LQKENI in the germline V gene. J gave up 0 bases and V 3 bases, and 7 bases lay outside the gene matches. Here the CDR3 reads CASSPGTGGSRSYEQYF. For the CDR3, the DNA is TGTGCCAGCTCACCCGGGACAGGGGGTTCTCGCTCCTACGAGCAGTACTTC.

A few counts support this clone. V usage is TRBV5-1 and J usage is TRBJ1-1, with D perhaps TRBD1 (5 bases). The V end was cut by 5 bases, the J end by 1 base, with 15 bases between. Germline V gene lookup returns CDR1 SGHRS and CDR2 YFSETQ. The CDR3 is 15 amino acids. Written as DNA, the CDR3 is TGCGCCAGCAGTTATGTTGGGGCGGAGAACACTGAAGCTTTCTTT. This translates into CASSYVGAENTEAFF.

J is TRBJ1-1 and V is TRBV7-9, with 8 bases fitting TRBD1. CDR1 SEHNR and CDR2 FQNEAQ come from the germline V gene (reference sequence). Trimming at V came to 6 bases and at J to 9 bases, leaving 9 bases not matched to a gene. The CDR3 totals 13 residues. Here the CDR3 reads CASSSTGVGKAFF. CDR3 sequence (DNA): TGTGCCAGCAGTTCGACAGGGGTAGGGAAAGCTTTCTTT.

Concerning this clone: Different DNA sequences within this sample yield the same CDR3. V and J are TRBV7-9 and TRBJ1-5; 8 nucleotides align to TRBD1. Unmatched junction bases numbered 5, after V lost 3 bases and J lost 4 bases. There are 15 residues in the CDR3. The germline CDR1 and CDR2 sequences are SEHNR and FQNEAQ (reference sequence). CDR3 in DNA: TGTGCCAGCAGCTTGACAGGGGACCTAAATCAGCCCCAGCATTTT. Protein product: CASSLTGDLNQPQHF. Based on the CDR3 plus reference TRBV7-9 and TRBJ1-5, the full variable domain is DTGVSQNPRHKITKRGQNVTFRCDPISEHNRLYWYRQTLGQGPEFLTYFQNEAQLEKSRLLSDRFSAERPKGSFSTLEIQRTEQGDSAMYLCASSLTGDLNQPQHFGDGTRLSIL.

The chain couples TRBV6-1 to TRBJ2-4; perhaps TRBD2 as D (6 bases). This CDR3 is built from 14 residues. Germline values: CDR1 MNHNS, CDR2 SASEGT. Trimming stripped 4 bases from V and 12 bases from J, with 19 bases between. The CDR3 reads CASSAGSPPKYQYF. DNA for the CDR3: TGTGCCAGCAGTGCCGGGAGCCCCCCTAAATATCAGTACTTC.